The sequence of this TCR beta chain was determined in a study of shared clonotypes between healthy human individuals. Study at large: Three CD4 naive, three CD4 memory, two CD8 naive and one CD8 memory plate were used per donor. Study observations and caveats: Estimated richness values were generally larger in naive subsets than in memory subsets.

The sample holds one count of this clone. The target antigen is unknown. The protocol was immunoSEQ multiplex PCR, while the TCRdb copy is restricted to in-frame clones and leaves out a portion. The sample includes roughly 320,000 clones, around 87% of them seen just once. Between the trimmed V and J ends, which lost 5 bases and 6 bases, there was a span of 16 bases. Germline V gene lookup returns CDR1 SGHAT and CDR2 FQNNGV. The CDR3 sequence is 14 residues long. Sequencing input: memory CD8+ T cells sorted from blood. Stated subset: CD45RO+ cells pooled with CCR7-negative TemRA cells. This clonotype was obtained from a man aged 18 to 29 in good health. The V call is TRBV11-2, the J call TRBJ2-5; TRBD2 is a possible D gene (6 bases). CDR3 in DNA: TGTGCCAGCAGCCCCGGCGGAGGGCCGAAGACCCAGTACTTC. Its translation is CASSPGGGPKTQYF.